One and the same sample provided the 5 T cell receptor beta chains below, sequenced in a study of shared clonotypes between healthy human individuals. The assay was immunoSEQ multiplex PCR, and TCRdb's table has in-frame clones only and misses some. The table lists more than 400,000 clones, around 85% of them singletons. What was sequenced was PBMCs. The receptors come from a middle-aged woman in good health. Some clones in this sample may be carry-over from other donors' samples.

The V gene is TRBV7-9, the J gene TRBJ2-1, with 7 bases fitting TRBD2. This CDR3 contains 15 residues. The germline V gene encodes CDR1 SEHNR and CDR2 FQNEAQ (reference sequence). J gave up 4 bases and V 5 bases, and 8 bases lay outside the gene matches. The CDR3 sequence is CASSPRLAAYNEQFF. Here the CDR3 DNA reads TGTGCCAGCAGCCCCAGACTAGCAGCATACAATGAGCAGTTCTTC.

The chain is built from TRBV30 and TRBJ2-5; no firm D call. This CDR3 has 11 residues. CDR1 is GTSNPN, CDR2 SVGIG, per germline (reference sequence). The V end lost 3 bases, the J end lost 4 bases, and 6 bases lay between the germline ends. In nucleotides, the CDR3 is TGTGCCTGGAGGCCAGCAGAGACCCAGTACTTC. The encoded protein is CAWRPAETQYF.

V and J are TRBV27 and TRBJ2-2, with unresolved D. Germline V lookup: CDR1 MNHEY, CDR2 SMNVEV (reference sequence). V lost 0 bases to trimming and J lost 7 bases, with 3 bases between them. This CDR3 comprises 12 residues. In DNA form, the CDR3 reads TGTGCCAGCAGTTTATCTTTCGGGGAGCTGTTTTTT. It specifies CASSLSFGELFF.

This chain connects TRBV7-2 to TRBJ1-2, with a weak D call TRBD1 (5 bases). Per the germline V gene, CDR1 is SGHTA and CDR2 is FQGNSA. CDR3 length equals 15 residues. V was cut by 2 bases and J by 2 bases, with 12 bases left in between. The CDR3 nucleotides are TGTGCCAGCAGCTTATCTGGGGGGTCCAACTATGGCTACACCTTC. This sequence encodes CASSLSGGSNYGYTF.

V and J are TRBV5-4 and TRBJ2-5; 9 bases agree with TRBD1. The V gene's germline CDR1 is SGHNT and CDR2 YYREEE (reference sequence). This CDR3 has 14 residues. V shed 4 bases and J 5 bases; nucleotides not matched to a gene: 6. The DNA of the CDR3 is TGTGCCAGCAGCCTGGACAGGGGAGGTGAGACCCAGTACTTC. Protein sequence: CASSLDRGGETQYF.